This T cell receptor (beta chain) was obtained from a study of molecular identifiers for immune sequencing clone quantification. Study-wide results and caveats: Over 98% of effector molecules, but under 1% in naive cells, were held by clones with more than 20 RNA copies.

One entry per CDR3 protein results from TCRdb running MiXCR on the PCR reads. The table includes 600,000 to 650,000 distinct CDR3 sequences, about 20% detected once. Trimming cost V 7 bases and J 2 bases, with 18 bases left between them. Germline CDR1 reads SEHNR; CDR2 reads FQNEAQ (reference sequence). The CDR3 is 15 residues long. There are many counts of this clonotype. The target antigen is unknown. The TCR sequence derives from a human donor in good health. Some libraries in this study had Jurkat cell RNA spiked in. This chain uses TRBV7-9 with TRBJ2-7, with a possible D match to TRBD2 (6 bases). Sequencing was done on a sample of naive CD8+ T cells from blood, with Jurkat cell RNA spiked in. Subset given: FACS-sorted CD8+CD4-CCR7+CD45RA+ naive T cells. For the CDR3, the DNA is TGTGCCAGCAAGGAGTTAATCGGGAGCCCCTACGAGCAGTACTTC. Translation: CASKELIGSPYEQYF. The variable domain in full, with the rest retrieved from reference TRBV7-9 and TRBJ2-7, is DTGVSQNPRHKITKRGQNVTFRCDPISEHNRLYWYRQTLGQGPEFLTYFQNEAQLEKSRLLSDRFSAERPKGSFSTLEIQRTEQGDSAMYLCASKELIGSPYEQYFGPGTRLTVT.